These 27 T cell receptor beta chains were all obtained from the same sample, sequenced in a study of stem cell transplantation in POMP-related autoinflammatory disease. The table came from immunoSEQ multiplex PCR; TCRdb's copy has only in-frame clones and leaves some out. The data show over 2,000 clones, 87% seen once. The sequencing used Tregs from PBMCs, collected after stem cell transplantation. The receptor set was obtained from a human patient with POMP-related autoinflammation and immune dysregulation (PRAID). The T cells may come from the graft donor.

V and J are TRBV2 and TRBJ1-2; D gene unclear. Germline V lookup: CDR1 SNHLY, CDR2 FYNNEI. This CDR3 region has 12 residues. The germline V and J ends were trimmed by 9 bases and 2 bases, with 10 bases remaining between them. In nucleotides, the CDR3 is TGTGCCAGTGGTCAAACAAACTATGGCTACACCTTC. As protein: CASGQTNYGYTF. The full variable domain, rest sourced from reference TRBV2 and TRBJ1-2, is EPEVTQTPSHQVTQMGQEVILRCVPISNHLYFYWYRQILGQKVEFLVSFYNNEISEKSEIFDDQFSVERPDGSNFTLKIRSTKLEDSAMYFCASGQTNYGYTFGSGTRLTVV.

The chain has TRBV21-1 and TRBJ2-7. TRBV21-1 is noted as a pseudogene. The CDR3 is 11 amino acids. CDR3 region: CASSRVYEQYV. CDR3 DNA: TGTGCCAGCAGCAGGGTTTACGAGCAGTACGTC.

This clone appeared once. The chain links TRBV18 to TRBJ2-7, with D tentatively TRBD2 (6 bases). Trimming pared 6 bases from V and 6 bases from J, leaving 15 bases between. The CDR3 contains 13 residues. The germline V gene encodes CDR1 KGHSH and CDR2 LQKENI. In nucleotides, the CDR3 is TGTGCCAGCTCGTCTGGGAGGAGCGGCGAGCAGTACTTC. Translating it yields CASSSGRSGEQYF.

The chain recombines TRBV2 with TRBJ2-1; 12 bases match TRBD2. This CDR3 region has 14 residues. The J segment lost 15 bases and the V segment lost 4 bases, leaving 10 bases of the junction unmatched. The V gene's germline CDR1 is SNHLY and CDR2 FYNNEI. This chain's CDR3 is CASSGLAGGPSGFF. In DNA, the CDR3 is TGTGCCAGCAGTGGCCTAGCGGGAGGGCCCAGTGGGTTCTTC.

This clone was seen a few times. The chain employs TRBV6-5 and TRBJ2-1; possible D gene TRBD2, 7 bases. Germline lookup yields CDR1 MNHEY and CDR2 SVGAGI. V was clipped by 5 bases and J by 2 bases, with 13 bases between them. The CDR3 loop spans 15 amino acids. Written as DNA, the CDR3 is TGTGCCAGCAGTCCTGGGGGGGGGCCCTACAATGAGCAGTTCTTC. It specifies CASSPGGGPYNEQFF.

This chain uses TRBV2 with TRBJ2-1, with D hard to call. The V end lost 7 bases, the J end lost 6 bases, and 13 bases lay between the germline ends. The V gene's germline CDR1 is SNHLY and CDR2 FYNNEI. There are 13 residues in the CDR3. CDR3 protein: CASIYGVGNEQFF. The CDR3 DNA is TGTGCCAGCATCTACGGTGTAGGCAATGAGCAGTTCTTC.

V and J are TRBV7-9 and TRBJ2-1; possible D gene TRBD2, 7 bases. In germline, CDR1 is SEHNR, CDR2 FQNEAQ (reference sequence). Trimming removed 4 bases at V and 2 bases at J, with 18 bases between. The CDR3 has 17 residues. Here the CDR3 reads CASSYPGGRGPYNEQFF. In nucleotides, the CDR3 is TGTGCCAGCAGCTACCCGGGGGGCAGGGGTCCCTACAATGAGCAGTTCTTC.

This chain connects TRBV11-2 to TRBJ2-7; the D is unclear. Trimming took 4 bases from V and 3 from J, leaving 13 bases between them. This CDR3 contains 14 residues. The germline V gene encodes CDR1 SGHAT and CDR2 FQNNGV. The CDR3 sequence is CASSSYRAIYEQYF. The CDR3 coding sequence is TGTGCCAGCAGCTCCTACCGAGCGATCTACGAGCAGTACTTC. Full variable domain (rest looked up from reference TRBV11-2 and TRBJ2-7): EAGVAQSPRYKIIEKRQSVAFWCNPISGHATLYWYQQILGQGPKLLIQFQNNGVVDDSQLPKDRFSAERLKGVDSTLKIQPAKLEDSAVYLCASSSYRAIYEQYFGPGTRLTVT.

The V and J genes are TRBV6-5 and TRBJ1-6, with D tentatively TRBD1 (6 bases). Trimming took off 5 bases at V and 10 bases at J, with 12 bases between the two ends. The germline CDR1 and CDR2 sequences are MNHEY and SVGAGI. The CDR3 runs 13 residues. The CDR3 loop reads CASSTGILSPLHF. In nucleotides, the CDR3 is TGTGCCAGCAGTACAGGGATACTCTCACCCCTCCACTTT.

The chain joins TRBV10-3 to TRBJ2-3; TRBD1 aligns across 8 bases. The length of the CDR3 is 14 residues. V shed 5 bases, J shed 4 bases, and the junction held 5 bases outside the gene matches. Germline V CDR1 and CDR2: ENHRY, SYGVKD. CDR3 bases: TGTGCCATCAGTTGGGGACAGGCGGCAGATACGCAGTATTTT. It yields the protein CAISWGQAADTQYF.

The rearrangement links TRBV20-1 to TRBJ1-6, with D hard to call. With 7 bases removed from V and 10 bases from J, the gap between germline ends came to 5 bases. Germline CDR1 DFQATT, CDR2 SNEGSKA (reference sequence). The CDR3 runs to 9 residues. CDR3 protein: CSVESPLHF. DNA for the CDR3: TGCAGTGTGGAGTCACCCCTCCACTTT.

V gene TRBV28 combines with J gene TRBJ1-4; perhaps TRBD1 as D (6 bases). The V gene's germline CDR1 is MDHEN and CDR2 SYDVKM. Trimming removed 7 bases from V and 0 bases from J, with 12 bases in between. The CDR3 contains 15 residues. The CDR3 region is CASTWTATTNEKLFF. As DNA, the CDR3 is TGTGCCAGCACCTGGACAGCAACAACTAATGAAAAACTGTTTTTT.

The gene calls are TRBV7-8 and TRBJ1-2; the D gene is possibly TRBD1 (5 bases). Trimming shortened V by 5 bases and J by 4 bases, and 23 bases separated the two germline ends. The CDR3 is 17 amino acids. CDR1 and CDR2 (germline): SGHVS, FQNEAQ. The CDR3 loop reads CASSPRWGGDRGYGYTF. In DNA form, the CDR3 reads TGTGCCAGCAGCCCTAGGTGGGGAGGGGATCGGGGCTATGGCTACACCTTC.

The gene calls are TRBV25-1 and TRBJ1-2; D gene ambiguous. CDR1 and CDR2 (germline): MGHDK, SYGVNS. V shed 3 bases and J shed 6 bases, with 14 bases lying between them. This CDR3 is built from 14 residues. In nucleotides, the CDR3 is TGTGCCAGCAGTGACGCCCAGGAGCTCGATGGCTACACCTTC. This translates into CASSDAQELDGYTF.

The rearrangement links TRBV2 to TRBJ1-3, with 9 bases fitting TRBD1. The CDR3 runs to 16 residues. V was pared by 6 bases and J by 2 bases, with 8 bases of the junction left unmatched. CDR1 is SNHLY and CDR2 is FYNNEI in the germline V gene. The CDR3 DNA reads TGTGCCAGCAGACTGGACAGGGGTGGTACTGGAAACACCATATATTTT. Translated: CASRLDRGGTGNTIYF.

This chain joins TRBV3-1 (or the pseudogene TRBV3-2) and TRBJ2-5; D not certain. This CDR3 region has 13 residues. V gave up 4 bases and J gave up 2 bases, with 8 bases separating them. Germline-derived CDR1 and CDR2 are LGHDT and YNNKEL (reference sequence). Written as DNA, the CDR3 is TGTGCCAGCAGCCGTGGGCGACAAGAGACCCAGTACTTC. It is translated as CASSRGRQETQYF.

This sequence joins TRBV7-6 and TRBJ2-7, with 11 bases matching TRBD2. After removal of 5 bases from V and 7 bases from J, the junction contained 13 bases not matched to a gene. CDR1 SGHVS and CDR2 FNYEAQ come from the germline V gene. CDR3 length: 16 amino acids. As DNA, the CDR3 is TGTGCCAGCAGCCCCCGGGGGGTAGCGGGAGGGGGTGAGCAGTACTTC. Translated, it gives CASSPRGVAGGGEQYF.

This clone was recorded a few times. The CDR3 DNA is TGTGCCAGCAGTTTACCTTTAGAGAAGCAGTTCTTC. Amino acid sequence: CASSLPLEKQFF. This sequence joins TRBV28 and TRBJ2-1; no clear D gene. The CDR3 consists of 12 residues. Trimming took 2 bases from V and 11 from J, leaving 10 bases between them. Germline values: CDR1 MDHEN, CDR2 SYDVKM.

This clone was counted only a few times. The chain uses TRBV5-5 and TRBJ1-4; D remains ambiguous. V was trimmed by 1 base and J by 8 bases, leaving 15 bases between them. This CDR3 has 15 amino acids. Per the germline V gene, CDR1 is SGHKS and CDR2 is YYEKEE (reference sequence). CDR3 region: CASSLSEGRGEKLFF. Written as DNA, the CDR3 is TGTGCCAGCAGCTTGAGTGAAGGGAGAGGGGAAAAACTGTTTTTT. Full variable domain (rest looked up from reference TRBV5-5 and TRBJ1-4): DAGVTQSPTHLIKTRGQQVTLRCSPISGHKSVSWYQQVLGQGPQFIFQYYEKEERGRGNFPDRFSARQFPNYSSELNVNALLLGDSALYLCASSLSEGRGEKLFFGSGTQLSVL.

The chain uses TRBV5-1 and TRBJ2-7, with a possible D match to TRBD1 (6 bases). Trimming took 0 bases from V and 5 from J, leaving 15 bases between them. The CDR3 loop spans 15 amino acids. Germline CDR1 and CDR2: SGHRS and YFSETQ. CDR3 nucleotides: TGCGCCAGCAGCTTGGGAGGGACACTCAGCCACGAGCAGTACTTC. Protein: CASSLGGTLSHEQYF.

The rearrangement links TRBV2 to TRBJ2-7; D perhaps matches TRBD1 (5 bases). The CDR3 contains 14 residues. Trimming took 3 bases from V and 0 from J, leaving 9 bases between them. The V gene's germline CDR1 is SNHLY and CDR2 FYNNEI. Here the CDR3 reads CASSDRAFSYEQYF. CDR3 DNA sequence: TGTGCCAGCAGTGACAGGGCTTTCTCCTACGAGCAGTACTTC.

This chain's CDR3 is CASSYTGQGGEKLFF. For the CDR3, the DNA is TGTGCCAGCAGTTACACGGGACAGGGTGGCGAAAAACTGTTTTTT. This chain uses TRBV6-5 with TRBJ1-4; TRBD1 matches at 9 bases. This CDR3 comprises 15 residues. Germline CDR1 MNHEY, CDR2 SVGAGI. J lost 8 bases, V lost 2 bases, and 6 bases had no gene match.

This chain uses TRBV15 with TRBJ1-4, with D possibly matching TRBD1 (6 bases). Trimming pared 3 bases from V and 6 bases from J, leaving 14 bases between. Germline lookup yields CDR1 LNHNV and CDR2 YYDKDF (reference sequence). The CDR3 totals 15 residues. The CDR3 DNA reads TGTGCCACCAGCAGGGGGGGGCAGGGCGATGAAAAACTGTTTTTT. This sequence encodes CATSRGGQGDEKLFF.

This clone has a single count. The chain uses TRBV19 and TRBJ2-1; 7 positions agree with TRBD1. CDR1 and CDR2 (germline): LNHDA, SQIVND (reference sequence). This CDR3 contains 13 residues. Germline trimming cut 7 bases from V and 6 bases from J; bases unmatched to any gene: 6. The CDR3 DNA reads TGTGCCAGTAAAGTCCGGGACAGCAATGAGCAGTTCTTC. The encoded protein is CASKVRDSNEQFF.

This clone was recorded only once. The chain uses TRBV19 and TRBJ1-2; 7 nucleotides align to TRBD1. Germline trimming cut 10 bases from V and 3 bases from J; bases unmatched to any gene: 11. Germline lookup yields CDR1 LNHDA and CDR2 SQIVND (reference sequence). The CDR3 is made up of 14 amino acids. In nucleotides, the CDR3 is TGTGCCACCACGACAGGGATCGGCTACTATGGCTACACCTTC. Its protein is CATTTGIGYYGYTF.

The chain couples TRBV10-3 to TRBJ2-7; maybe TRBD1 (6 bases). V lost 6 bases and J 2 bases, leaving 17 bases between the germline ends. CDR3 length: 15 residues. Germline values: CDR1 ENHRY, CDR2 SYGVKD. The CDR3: CAISDRQGTAYEQYF. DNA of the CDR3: TGTGCCATCAGCGATCGGCAGGGGACCGCCTACGAGCAGTACTTC.

The CDR3 loop is CASNDRAKNIQYF. CDR3 nucleotides: TGTGCCAGCAACGACAGGGCCAAAAACATTCAGTACTTC. The rearrangement joins TRBV6-5 to TRBJ2-4; possibly TRBD1 for D (6 bases). This CDR3 is 13 amino acids long. Germline values: CDR1 MNHEY, CDR2 SVGAGI. Trimming shortened V by 7 bases and J by 1 base, and 8 bases separated the two germline ends.